The rows below give T cell receptor beta chains drawn from one sample of a study of Graves' ophthalmopathy and Graves' hyperthyroidism. Each CDR3 protein is one row after TCRdb ran MiXCR on the multiplex PCR reads. This table holds more than 150,000 distinct CDR3 sequences, 37% found once. The material sequenced was peripheral blood. The receptors stem from a woman aged 35 to 49 with Graves' ophthalmopathy. Both conserved end residues are part of each CDR3. The D gene is left open where the match is weak. Part of the rows lack a size; the others show once, few, many or a class for expanded clones.

J gene	clone size	D gene	V gene	CDR3 DNA	CDR3 protein
TRBJ2-7	NA	NA	TRBV11-2	TGTGCCAGCAGCTTAGGAATAGACGGGAGAAACTACGAGCAGTACTTC	CASSLGIDGRNYEQYF
TRBJ2-7	many	NA	TRBV28	TGTGCCAGCAGTTTAGAGGGTTCTCCCAGGGGGGTGTACTTC	CASSLEGSPRGVYF
TRBJ1-2	NA	TRBD1	TRBV12-3/TRBV12-4	TGTGCCAGCAGTGCACCGGGACAGGGGAGCTATGGCTACACCTTC	CASSAPGQGSYGYTF
TRBJ1-2	NA	NA	TRBV6-2/TRBV6-3	TGTGCCAGCAGTTACGCTGGTCCGGATTATGGCTACACCTTC	CASSYAGPDYGYTF
TRBJ2-7	NA	NA	TRBV6-1	TGTGCCTTTTGTCCGCCCTACGAGCAGTACTTC	CAFCPPYEQYF
TRBJ1-5	once	NA	TRBV6-5	TGTGCCAGCAGTTACCGACCAGGGGCACCTCAGCCCCAGCATTTT	CASSYRPGAPQPQHF
TRBJ1-1	many	NA	TRBV30	TGTGCCTGGAGCAATCTCGGGGGCACTGAAGCTTTCTTT	CAWSNLGGTEAFF
TRBJ2-7	NA	NA	TRBV28	TGTGCCAGCACCTCCGCCGGGACGGGGAACTACGAGCAGTACTTC	CASTSAGTGNYEQYF
TRBJ2-7	many	TRBD1	TRBV15	TGTGCCACCAGCAGAGATCCTCCCGGGACAGCTTACGAGCAGTACTTC	CATSRDPPGTAYEQYF
TRBJ2-7	NA	NA	TRBV28	TGTGCCAGCAGTACCCGGGACGTTCCTAGCTCCTACGAGCAGTACTTC	CASSTRDVPSSYEQYF
TRBJ2-7	many	NA	TRBV19	TGTGCCAGTAGTACCAGGGCCGACGAGCAGTACTTC	CASSTRADEQYF
TRBJ2-2	many	TRBD2	TRBV12-3/TRBV12-4	TGTGCCAGCAGTCCGTTAAGCGGGGGAGCCGGGGAGCTGTTTTTT	CASSPLSGGAGELFF
TRBJ1-2	NA	NA	TRBV12-3/TRBV12-4	TGTGCCAGCAGTTTGTCGGGCAGGCCTAACTATGGCTACACCTTC	CASSLSGRPNYGYTF
TRBJ2-5	many	TRBD1	TRBV4-2	TGTGCCAGCAGCCAATCCGGGACAGCGAAGACGGAGACCCAGTACTTC	CASSQSGTAKTETQYF
TRBJ2-7	NA	NA	TRBV24-1	TGTGCCACGAGTGGAGCCAGAGCACCCTGCGAGCAGTACTTC	CATSGARAPCEQYF
TRBJ1-5	many	NA	TRBV12-3/TRBV12-4	TGTGCCAGCAGTCACGGGACGCGGGGCCAGCCCCAGCATTTT	CASSHGTRGQPQHF
TRBJ1-1	NA	TRBD1	TRBV6-2/TRBV6-3	TGTGCCAGCAGCGGGACAGCTTCAACTGAAGCTTTCTTT	CASSGTASTEAFF
TRBJ2-7	NA	NA	TRBV6-2/TRBV6-3	TGTGCCAGCAGTTACTCTCCGGGATTGAACTACGAGCAGTACTTC	CASSYSPGLNYEQYF
TRBJ1-2	many	TRBD1	TRBV28	TGTGCCAGCAGTTCTTGGGACAGGGACTATGGCTACACCTTC	CASSSWDRDYGYTF
TRBJ2-5	NA	NA	TRBV24-1	TGTGCCACCAGTGACCTAGGCCCTGAAGGCCGGGAGACCCAGTACTTC	CATSDLGPEGRETQYF
TRBJ1-6	many	NA	TRBV6-5	TGTGCCAGCAGACAAGACGACAGAGATAATTCACCCCTCCACTTT	CASRQDDRDNSPLHF
TRBJ1-2	NA	NA	TRBV11-2	TGTGCCAGCAGACACGATGTGCCTCCATTAAACTATGGCTACACCTTC	CASRHDVPPLNYGYTF
TRBJ2-7	NA	NA	TRBV11-2	TGTGCCAGCAGCTTAGGGGGGGTTACAGGGGCGGGCTACGAGCAGTACTTC	CASSLGGVTGAGYEQYF
TRBJ1-5	NA	NA	TRBV6-5	TGTGCCAGCAGTTACCTAGGGGCAGGCAATCAGCCCCAGCATTTT	CASSYLGAGNQPQHF
TRBJ1-1	many	NA	TRBV12-5	TGTGCTAGTGGTTTCGAGGGAGGGTTTCCTGAAGCTTTCTTT	CASGFEGGFPEAFF
TRBJ1-5	NA	NA	TRBV20-1	TGCAGTGCTAGCCTCAAAGAGGGTCAGCCCCAGCATTTT	CSASLKEGQPQHF
TRBJ1-6	NA	NA	TRBV7-2	TGTGCCAGCAGCTCCGGGACCATTCAGTCACCCCTCCACTTT	CASSSGTIQSPLHF
TRBJ2-5	medium-sized	NA	TRBV12-3/TRBV12-4	TGTGCCAGCAGCGCCCCGGGACTCGAAGAGACCCAGTACTTC	CASSAPGLEETQYF
TRBJ1-2	many	NA	TRBV11-2	TGTGCCAGCAGCTTGTCGGACGGGAGCTATGGCTACACCTTC	CASSLSDGSYGYTF
TRBJ2-2	many	NA	TRBV12-3/TRBV12-4	TGTGCCAGCAGTACTGTGAGGGCCGGGGAGCTGTTTTTT	CASSTVRAGELFF
TRBJ1-1	many	NA	TRBV11-2	TGTGCCAGCAGCCCCTTTGGACTAATGAACACTGAAGCTTTCTTT	CASSPFGLMNTEAFF
TRBJ1-3	many	NA	TRBV10-3	TGTGCCATAGGGGGGGCTGGAAACACTATATATTTT	CAIGGAGNTIYF
TRBJ2-5	many	NA	TRBV12-3/TRBV12-4	TGTGCCAGCAGTATAAGCGAGTACCAAGAGACCCAGTACTTC	CASSISEYQETQYF
TRBJ2-7	NA	TRBD2	TRBV2	TGTGCCAGCATCGAGACTAGCGGGAGGTCCCAGCAGTACTTC	CASIETSGRSQQYF
TRBJ1-5	many	NA	TRBV10-3	TGTGCCACCTCGGGTGGGGCGAGCAATCAGCCCCAGCATTTT	CATSGGASNQPQHF
TRBJ1-2	few	NA	TRBV6-5	TGTGCCAGCAGTTATGGCCTCTCCTATGGCTACACCTTC	CASSYGLSYGYTF
TRBJ2-7	few	NA	TRBV30	TGTGCCTGGAGTGTACTAACGGGGTCTCGCGAGCAGTACTTC	CAWSVLTGSREQYF
TRBJ2-7	many	TRBD1	TRBV3-1	TGTGCCAGCAGTGAGGGCTGGACAGGGAGGGAGCAGTACTTC	CASSEGWTGREQYF
TRBJ2-7	many	NA	TRBV27	TGTGCCAGCAGTCCCCCCGCTCGGGAGCAGCACTTC	CASSPPAREQHF
TRBJ2-5	NA	TRBD1	TRBV28	TGTGCCAGCAGATATCCGGGACAGGGGACCCAAGAGACCCAGTACTTC	CASRYPGQGTQETQYF
TRBJ2-7	NA	NA	TRBV14	TGTGCCAGCAGCCAAAGGCGGGGTGAAGGCTCCTACGAGCAGTACTTC	CASSQRRGEGSYEQYF
TRBJ1-2	many	TRBD1	TRBV6-1	TGTGCCAGCAGTCAGCTGGGACAGGGGGATTATGGCTACACCTTC	CASSQLGQGDYGYTF
TRBJ1-6	few	NA	TRBV28	TGTGCCAGCAGTGCATTCCAGGGCATGAATTCACCCCTCCACTTT	CASSAFQGMNSPLHF
TRBJ2-7	many	TRBD2	TRBV7-2	TGTGCCAGCAGCCCTAGGGGGACTAGCGGGAGAGACGAGCAGTACTTC	CASSPRGTSGRDEQYF
TRBJ2-2	medium-sized	TRBD2	TRBV12-3/TRBV12-4	TGTGCCAGCAGTTACCCTAGCGGTGTAACCGGGGAGCTGTTTTTT	CASSYPSGVTGELFF
TRBJ2-2	once	TRBD1	TRBV5-1	TGCGCCAGCACCCTCCCCGGACAGGGAAGGTACACCGGGGAGCTGTTTTTT	CASTLPGQGRYTGELFF
TRBJ1-2	many	TRBD1	TRBV7-3	TGTGCCAGCAGCTTTACAGGGGAAGGCTACACCTTC	CASSFTGEGYTF
TRBJ2-2	few	NA	TRBV2	TGTGCCACCGTCGACAGGCCGTCGAACACCGGGGAGCTGTTTTTT	CATVDRPSNTGELFF
TRBJ1-2	many	NA	TRBV7-2	TGTGCCAGCAGCTTGGAAGCAGCCGGCTACACCTTC	CASSLEAAGYTF
TRBJ2-5	few	TRBD1	TRBV27	TGTGCCAGCAGTTTAGGGCAGGGGGCAGAGACCCAGTACTTC	CASSLGQGAETQYF
TRBJ2-6	many	NA	TRBV27	TGTGCCAGCACCCCGAATGGACAGCCCTTGTCGGGGGCCAACGTCCTGACTTTC	CASTPNGQPLSGANVLTF
TRBJ1-5	few	NA	TRBV24-1	TGTGCCACCCCTACTCTCGGCAATCAGCCCCAGCATTTT	CATPTLGNQPQHF